A selection of T cell receptor beta chains follows, all from one sample in a study of blood T cells in healthy people across ages. One entry per CDR3 protein results from TCRdb running MiXCR on the 5' RACE reads. The table shows some 900,000 distinct CDR3 sequences, with about 44% occurring only once. Sequencing was performed on blood. Receptor source: a man aged 30 to 45 in good health. The CDR3 runs from the conserved cysteine through the conserved F or W. The order of the fields is V gene, CDR3 protein.

TRBV6-1 CASSDEGWGYEQYF
TRBV27 CASSFLGGDAFF
TRBV5-8 CASSYGPLQRYGYTF
TRBV28 CGCGRPYEQYF
TRBV7-9 CASSQREVYDTGELFF
TRBV9 CASSVEGGSALLEQFF
TRBV12-3/TRBV12-4 CASSLGLPYEQYF
TRBV4-2 CASSQDTGLQGNEQFF
TRBV4-3 CASSQDRGRNGYTF
TRBV20-1 CSAPTGNIYEQYF